This T cell receptor beta chain originates from a study of early stage breast cancer tumors. Study in general: About 70% of the 16 invasive tumors were ER+, PR+ and HER2-.

Note on this clone: Its antigen is unidentified.

The length of the CDR3 is 14 residues. Germline V gene lookup returns CDR1 SEHNR and CDR2 FQNEAQ (reference sequence). The ends were cut back, 4 bases at V and 5 bases at J, with 14 bases in the middle. Study-wide results and limits: In 14 of 16 patients, blood comparison separated tumor from normal breast. Tumors had roughly 2.3-fold higher T cell density and higher clonality than adjacent normal breast tissue.

The method was immunoSEQ multiplex PCR; TCRdb's version includes in-frame clones alone and lacks a portion of them. The sample lists 60,000 to 75,000 clones, more than 70% occurring once. The specimen was blood. The clonotype comes from a middle-aged person with breast cancer. The chain joins TRBV7-9 to TRBJ1-1; a possible D gene is TRBD1 (6 bases). The CDR3 region is CASSSGQLRTEAFF. The CDR3 DNA sequence: TGTGCCAGCAGCTCCGGACAGCTGAGAACTGAAGCTTTCTTT.